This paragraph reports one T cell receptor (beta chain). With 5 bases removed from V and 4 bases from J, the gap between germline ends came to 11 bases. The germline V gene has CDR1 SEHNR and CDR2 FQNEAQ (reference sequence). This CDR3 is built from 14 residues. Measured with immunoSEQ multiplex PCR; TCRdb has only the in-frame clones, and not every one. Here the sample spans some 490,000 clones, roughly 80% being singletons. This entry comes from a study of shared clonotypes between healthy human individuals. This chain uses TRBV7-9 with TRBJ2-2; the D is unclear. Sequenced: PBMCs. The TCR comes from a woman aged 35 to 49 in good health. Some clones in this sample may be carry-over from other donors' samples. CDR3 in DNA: TGTGCCAGCAGCCCGACCCCGGGCACCGGGGAGCTGTTTTTT. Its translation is CASSPTPGTGELFF.